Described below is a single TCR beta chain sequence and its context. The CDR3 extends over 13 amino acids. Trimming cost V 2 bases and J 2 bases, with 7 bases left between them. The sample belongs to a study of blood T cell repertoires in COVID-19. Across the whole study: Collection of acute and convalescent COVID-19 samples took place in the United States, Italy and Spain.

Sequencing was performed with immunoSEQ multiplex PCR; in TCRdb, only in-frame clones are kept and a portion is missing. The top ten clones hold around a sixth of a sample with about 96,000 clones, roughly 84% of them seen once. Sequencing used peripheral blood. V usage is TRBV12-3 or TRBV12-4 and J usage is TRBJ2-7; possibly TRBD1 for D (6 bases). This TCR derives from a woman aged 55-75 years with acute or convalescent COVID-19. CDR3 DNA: TGTGCCAGCAGTTTACAGGGGCCCTACGAGCAGTACTTC. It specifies CASSLQGPYEQYF.